Presented here are 20 T cell receptor beta chains from one specimen sequenced in a study of blood T cell repertoires in COVID-19. Produced via immunoSEQ multiplex PCR; TCRdb's table is partial and in-frame only. The profile shows some 100,000 clones, roughly 87% of them singletons. The sample taken for sequencing was peripheral blood. The receptors were gathered from a woman aged 60-75 years with acute or convalescent COVID-19.

The CDR3 nucleotides are TGTGCCAGCACCTGGGGCACTGGAAACACCATATATTTT. This codes for CASTWGTGNTIYF. V gene TRBV3-1 (or the pseudogene TRBV3-2) combines with J gene TRBJ1-3; possibly TRBD1 for D (5 bases). The CDR3 has 13 amino acids. The germline gives CDR1 LGHDT, CDR2 YNNKEL (reference sequence). V gave up 7 bases and J gave up 2 bases, with 9 bases separating them.

The V and J genes are TRBV5-1 and TRBJ2-5, with 13 bases that match TRBD2. The V and J ends lost 4 bases and 3 bases, in that order; junction bases with no gene match: 3. Looked up from germline, CDR1 is SGHRS and CDR2 is YFSETQ. The CDR3 runs to 15 residues. The CDR3 bases are TGCGCCAGCAGCCAGGGGACTAGCGGGGAAGAGACCCAGTACTTC. Its translation: CASSQGTSGEETQYF.

J is TRBJ1-6 and V is TRBV5-1, with 8 bases lining up with TRBD1. The CDR3 consists of 15 residues. J lost 10 bases, V lost 4 bases, and 10 bases had no gene match. Germline lookup yields CDR1 SGHRS and CDR2 YFSETQ. The CDR3 region is CASSPKGQGGSPLHF. The CDR3 DNA is TGCGCCAGCAGCCCGAAAGGACAGGGTGGCTCACCCCTCCACTTT. Variable domain in full (rest from reference TRBV5-1 and TRBJ1-6): KAGVTQTPRYLIKTRGQQVTLSCSPISGHRSVSWYQQTPGQGLQFLFEYFSETQRNKGNFPGRFSGRQFSNSRSEMNVSTLELGDSALYLCASSPKGQGGSPLHFGNGTRLTVT.

This clone appeared once. The gene calls are TRBV11-3 and TRBJ2-1; 13 nucleotides align to TRBD2. With V trimmed by 4 bases and J by 6 bases, 6 bases remained unmatched. The CDR3 has 16 residues. The V gene's germline CDR1 is SGHNT and CDR2 YENEEA. The CDR3 coding sequence is TGTGCCAGCAGCTCGGGGGGACTAGCGGGGATCAATGAGCAGTTCTTC. It specifies CASSSGGLAGINEQFF.

The chain recombines TRBV11-3 with TRBJ1-1, with 8 bases lining up with TRBD1. The CDR3 has 15 residues. The V gene's germline CDR1 is SGHNT and CDR2 YENEEA. J was trimmed by 3 bases and V by 5 bases; bases with no gene match: 8. The CDR3 DNA follows: TGTGCCAGCAGCCCTCGGACAGGGTGGGACACTGAAGCTTTCTTT. This translates into CASSPRTGWDTEAFF.

The CDR3 region is CASSIGTGVAGELFF. For the CDR3, the DNA is TGTGCCAGCAGCATAGGAACAGGGGTAGCCGGGGAGCTGTTTTTT. The chain combines TRBV6-5 with TRBJ2-2; 7 nucleotides line up with TRBD1. The CDR3 length is 15 residues. Germline trimming cut 6 bases from V and 6 bases from J; bases unmatched to any gene: 10. Germline assignment: CDR1 MNHEY and CDR2 SVGAGI.

This clone was seen more than once but under ten times. The rearrangement joins TRBV10-3 to TRBJ2-1; 16 positions match TRBD2. V gave up 3 bases and J gave up 9 bases; unmatched junction bases: 11. Germline V gives CDR1 ENHRY, CDR2 SYGVKD. The CDR3 loop spans 18 amino acids. The CDR3 spells CAISDAPGTSGRAVEQFF. In nucleotides, the CDR3 is TGTGCCATCAGTGATGCTCCAGGGACTAGCGGGAGGGCCGTTGAGCAGTTCTTC.

This chain connects TRBV29-1 to TRBJ1-1, with 7 positions matching TRBD1. The junction had 4 bases not matched to a gene; V was cut back by 3 bases and J by 3 bases. CDR3 length: 13 amino acids. Germline V lookup: CDR1 SQVTM, CDR2 ANQGSEA. CDR3 protein: CSVEFTGDTEAFF. CDR3 in DNA: TGCAGCGTTGAGTTTACAGGGGACACTGAAGCTTTCTTT.

This clone was recorded once. The V and J genes are TRBV15 and TRBJ2-2; 11 bases agree with TRBD2. CDR1 and CDR2 (germline): LNHNV, YYDKDF (reference sequence). This CDR3 has 20 residues. J lost 1 base, V lost 6 bases, and 16 bases had no gene match. Here the CDR3 reads CATSAFSGRARGLNTGELFF. CDR3 in DNA: TGTGCCACCAGTGCTTTTAGCGGGAGGGCCAGGGGTCTGAACACCGGGGAGCTGTTTTTT.

The chain carries TRBV19 and TRBJ1-5; D is ambiguous. From germline, CDR1 is LNHDA and CDR2 SQIVND (reference sequence). The V end lost 6 bases, the J end lost 7 bases, and 22 bases lay between the germline ends. The CDR3 contains 16 residues. CDR3 protein: CASSLYLKRGGQPQHF. The CDR3 bases are TGTGCCAGTAGCCTTTATCTAAAGCGGGGAGGGCAGCCCCAGCATTTT.

The chain is built from TRBV5-4 and TRBJ2-5; 8 bases map to TRBD2. CDR3 size: 17 residues. The junction had 15 bases not matched to a gene; V was cut back by 3 bases and J by 5 bases. Looked up from germline, CDR1 is SGHNT and CDR2 is YYREEE (reference sequence). The CDR3 region is CASSSELIAGRRETQYF. As DNA, the CDR3 is TGTGCCAGCAGCTCAGAACTCATAGCGGGACGGCGGGAGACCCAGTACTTC.

The chain uses TRBV4-2 and TRBJ2-1; a weak D match, TRBD2 (7 bases). The CDR3 loop spans 15 amino acids. Trimming stripped 3 bases from V and 5 bases from J, with 14 bases between. Germline assignment: CDR1 LGHNA and CDR2 YNFKEQ. The CDR3 nucleotides read TGTGCCAGCAGCCAGGGCCGGGGGGCCCACAATGAGCAGTTCTTC. It is translated as CASSQGRGAHNEQFF.

The rearrangement links TRBV6-5 to TRBJ2-1; 7 bases line up with TRBD2. The trim removed 7 bases at V and 2 bases at J, leaving 5 bases unmatched. Germline-derived CDR1 and CDR2 are MNHEY and SVGAGI. The CDR3 loop spans 14 amino acids. The CDR3 loop reads CASKPSGPYNEQFF. The CDR3 DNA reads as TGTGCCAGCAAGCCTAGCGGACCCTACAATGAGCAGTTCTTC.

This clone was seen repeatedly, ten times or more. The rearrangement uses TRBV19 and TRBJ1-2; D not certain. The CDR3 runs to 15 residues. Germline loops: CDR1 LNHDA, CDR2 SQIVND (reference sequence). The germline V and J ends were trimmed by 3 bases and 6 bases, with 17 bases remaining between them. Here the CDR3 reads CASSISTGRVDGYTF. The DNA of the CDR3 is TGTGCCAGTAGTATTTCTACGGGGAGGGTTGATGGCTACACCTTC. The variable domain in full, with the rest retrieved from reference TRBV19 and TRBJ1-2, is DGGITQSPKYLFRKEGQNVTLSCEQNLNHDAMYWYRQDPGQGLRLIYYSQIVNDFQKGDIAEGYSVSREKKESFPLTVTSAQKNPTAFYLCASSISTGRVDGYTFGSGTRLTVV.

The chain recombines TRBV15 with TRBJ2-4, with 12 bases identical to TRBD2. V gave up 3 bases and J gave up 15 bases; unmatched junction bases: 9. The CDR3 is 14 residues long. In germline, CDR1 is LNHNV, CDR2 YYDKDF (reference sequence). CDR3 sequence (DNA): TGTGCCACCAGCAGCAGGACTAGCGGGGCCCCTTCGTACTTC. It yields the protein CATSSRTSGAPSYF.

For the CDR3, the DNA is TGTGCCAGCAGTGGGGACAGGGTATTCCGAAATTCACCCCTCCACTTT. Translated, it gives CASSGDRVFRNSPLHF. The V gene is TRBV25-1, the J gene TRBJ1-6, with 9 bases that match TRBD1. Germline CDR1 and CDR2: MGHDK and SYGVNS. This CDR3 is built from 16 residues. J lost 7 bases, V lost 4 bases, and 8 bases had no gene match.

The chain employs TRBV28 and TRBJ2-7, with D perhaps matching TRBD2 (7 bases). Germline assignment: CDR1 MDHEN and CDR2 SYDVKM. The CDR3 sequence is 17 residues long. Between the trimmed V and J ends, which lost 3 bases and 3 bases, there was a span of 21 bases. In DNA form, the CDR3 reads TGTGCCAGCAGTTTTCGCGTCGGAGGGGGGGAGAACTACGAGCAGTACTTC. Translating it yields CASSFRVGGGENYEQYF.

This chain uses TRBV12-5 with TRBJ1-1; 7 bases are shared with TRBD1. This CDR3 comprises 14 residues. Germline values: CDR1 LGHNT, CDR2 FRNRAP. V lost 5 bases to trimming and J lost 0 bases; unmatched junction nucleotides: 3. The CDR3 sequence: CASGPGTVNTEAFF. CDR3 sequence (DNA): TGTGCTAGTGGTCCCGGGACAGTGAACACTGAAGCTTTCTTT. Full variable domain (rest looked up from reference TRBV12-5 and TRBJ1-1): DARVTQTPRHKVTEMGQEVTMRCQPILGHNTVFWYRQTMMQGLELLAYFRNRAPLDDSGMPKDRFSAEMPDATLATLKIQPSEPRDSAVYFCASGPGTVNTEAFFGQGTRLTVV.

The chain recombines TRBV12-3 or TRBV12-4 with TRBJ2-1, with a tentative D call TRBD1 (5 bases). The CDR3 has 13 residues. Between the trimmed V and J ends, which lost 8 bases and 9 bases, there was a span of 17 bases. CDR3 nucleotides: TGTGCCAGCTTTTTCCAAGGGGCATTTGAGCAGTTCTTC. Protein product: CASFFQGAFEQFF.

V is TRBV3-1 (or the pseudogene TRBV3-2) and J is TRBJ1-3; D uncertain. V lost 5 bases, J lost 2 bases, and 16 bases lay in between. The germline V gene encodes CDR1 LGHDT and CDR2 YNNKEL (reference sequence). CDR3 length: 16 amino acids. The CDR3 loop is CASSSRRELTGNTIYF. The CDR3 nucleotides are TGTGCCAGCAGCTCGCGCCGGGAGCTAACTGGAAACACCATATATTTT.